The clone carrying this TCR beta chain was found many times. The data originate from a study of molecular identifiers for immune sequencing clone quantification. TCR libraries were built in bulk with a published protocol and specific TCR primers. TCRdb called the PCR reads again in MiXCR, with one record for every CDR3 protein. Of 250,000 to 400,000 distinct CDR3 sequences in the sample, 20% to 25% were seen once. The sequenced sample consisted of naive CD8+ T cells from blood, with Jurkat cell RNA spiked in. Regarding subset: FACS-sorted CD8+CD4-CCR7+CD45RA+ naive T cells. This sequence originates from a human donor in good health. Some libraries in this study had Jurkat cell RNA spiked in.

The CDR3 here is CASSYSSGDLSSPLHF. As DNA, the CDR3 is TGTGCCAGCAGTTACTCTTCGGGGGATTTGAGCTCACCCCTCCACTTT. The genes are TRBV6-5 and TRBJ1-6; TRBD1 is a possible D gene (5 bases). The germline V gene has CDR1 MNHEY and CDR2 SVGAGI. This CDR3 has 16 residues. V was shortened by 0 bases and J by 10 bases, with 16 bases between the two germline ends.